This TCR beta chain appears in the sequencing data of a study of T cells after yellow fever vaccination. Findings and caveats of the study: Researchers noted that a small share of clonotypes showed up in both CD4 and CD8 compartments. Clones that expanded after primary vaccination mostly reappeared after the booster (roughly 96% CD4, 88% CD8).

In its sample, this clonotype was seen many times. The antigen remains undetermined. V shed 5 bases and J 6 bases; nucleotides not matched to a gene: 9. The germline CDR1 and CDR2 sequences are SGHTA and FQGNSA. CDR3 size: 15 residues. A process of 5'RACE template switching, which added a universal primer site and UMIs, was used to make TCR cDNA. TCRdb reprocessed the 5' RACE reads with MiXCR, giving one entry per CDR3 protein. The sample gives under 550,000 distinct CDR3 sequences, around a fifth of which show up once; about 15% is in the top ten. This chain joins TRBV7-2 and TRBJ2-1; the match to TRBD2 covers 8 bases. Sequencing was performed on PBMCs, taken more than 20 days after the first yellow fever vaccination. The sequence was collected from a man younger than 35 who received the YFV17D yellow fever vaccine. The CDR3 DNA reads TGTGCCAGCAGCCCTCCCGGACTAGCTGGCAATGAGCAGTTCTTC. Protein product: CASSPPGLAGNEQFF.